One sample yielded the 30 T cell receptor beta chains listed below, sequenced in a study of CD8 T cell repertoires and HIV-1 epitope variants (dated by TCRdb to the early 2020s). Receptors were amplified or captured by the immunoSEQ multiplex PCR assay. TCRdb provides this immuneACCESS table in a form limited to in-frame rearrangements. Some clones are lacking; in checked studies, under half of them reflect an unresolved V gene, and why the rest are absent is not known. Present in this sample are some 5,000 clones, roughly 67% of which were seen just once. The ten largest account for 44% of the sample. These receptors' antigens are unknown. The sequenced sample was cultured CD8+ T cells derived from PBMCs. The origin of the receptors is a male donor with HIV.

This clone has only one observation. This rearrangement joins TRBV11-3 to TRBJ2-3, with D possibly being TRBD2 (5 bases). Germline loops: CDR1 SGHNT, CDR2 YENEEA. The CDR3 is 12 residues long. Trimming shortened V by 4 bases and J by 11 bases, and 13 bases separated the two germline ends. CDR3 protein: CASSSPLEGQYF. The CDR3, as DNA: TGTGCCAGCAGCTCCCCTCTTGAGGGGCAGTATTTT.

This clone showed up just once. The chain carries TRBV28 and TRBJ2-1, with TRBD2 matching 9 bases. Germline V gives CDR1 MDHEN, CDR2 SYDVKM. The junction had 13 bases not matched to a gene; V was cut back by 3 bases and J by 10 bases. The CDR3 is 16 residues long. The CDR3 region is CASSFDLPGLAPEQFF. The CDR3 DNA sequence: TGTGCCAGCAGTTTCGACCTTCCGGGACTAGCACCCGAGCAGTTCTTC.

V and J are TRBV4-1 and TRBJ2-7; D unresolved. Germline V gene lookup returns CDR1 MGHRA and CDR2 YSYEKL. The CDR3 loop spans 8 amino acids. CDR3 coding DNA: TGCGCCAGCAGCCAAGAGTCGGTC. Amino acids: CASSQESV.

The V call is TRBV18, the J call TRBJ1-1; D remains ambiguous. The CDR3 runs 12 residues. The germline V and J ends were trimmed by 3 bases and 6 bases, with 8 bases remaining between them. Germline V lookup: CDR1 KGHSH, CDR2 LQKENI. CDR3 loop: CASSPASPEAFF. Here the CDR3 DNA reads TGTGCCAGCTCACCTGCGAGTCCTGAAGCTTTCTTT.

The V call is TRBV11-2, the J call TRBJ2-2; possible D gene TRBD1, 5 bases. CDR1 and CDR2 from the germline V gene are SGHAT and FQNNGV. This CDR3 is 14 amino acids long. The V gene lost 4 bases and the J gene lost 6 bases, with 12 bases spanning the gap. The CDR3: CASSSDNRPGELFF. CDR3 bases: TGTGCCAGCAGCTCGGACAATAGACCCGGGGAGCTGTTTTTT.

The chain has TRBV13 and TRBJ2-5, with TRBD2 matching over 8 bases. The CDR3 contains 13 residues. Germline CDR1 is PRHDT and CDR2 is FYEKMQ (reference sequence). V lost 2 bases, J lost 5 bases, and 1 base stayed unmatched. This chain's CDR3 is CASSLPGGETQYF. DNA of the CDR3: TGTGCCAGCAGCTTACCGGGGGGGGAGACCCAGTACTTC.

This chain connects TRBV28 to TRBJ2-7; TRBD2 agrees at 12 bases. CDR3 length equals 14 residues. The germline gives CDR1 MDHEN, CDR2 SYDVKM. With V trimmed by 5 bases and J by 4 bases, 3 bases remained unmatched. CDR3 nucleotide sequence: TGTGCCAGCAGTACCGGACTAGCGGGATACGAGCAGTACTTC. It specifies CASSTGLAGYEQYF.

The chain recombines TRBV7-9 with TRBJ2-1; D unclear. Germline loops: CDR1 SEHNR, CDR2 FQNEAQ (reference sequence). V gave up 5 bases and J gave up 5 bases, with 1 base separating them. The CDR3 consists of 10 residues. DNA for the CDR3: TGTGCCAGCAGCCACAATGAGCAGTTCTTC. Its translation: CASSHNEQFF.

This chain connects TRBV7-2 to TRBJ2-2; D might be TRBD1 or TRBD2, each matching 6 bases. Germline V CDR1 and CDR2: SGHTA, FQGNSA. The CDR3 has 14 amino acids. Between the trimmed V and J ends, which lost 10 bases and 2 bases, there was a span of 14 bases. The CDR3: CATSTGANTGELFF. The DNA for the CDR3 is TGTGCCACGAGTACGGGGGCCAACACCGGGGAGCTGTTTTTT.

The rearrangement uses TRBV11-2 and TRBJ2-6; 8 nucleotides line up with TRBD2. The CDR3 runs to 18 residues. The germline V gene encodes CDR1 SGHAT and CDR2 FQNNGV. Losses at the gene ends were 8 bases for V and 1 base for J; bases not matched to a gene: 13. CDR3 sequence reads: CASSYSGGHQSGANVLTF. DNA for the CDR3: TGTGCCAGCTCCTACTCGGGGGGGCACCAATCTGGGGCCAACGTCCTGACTTTC.

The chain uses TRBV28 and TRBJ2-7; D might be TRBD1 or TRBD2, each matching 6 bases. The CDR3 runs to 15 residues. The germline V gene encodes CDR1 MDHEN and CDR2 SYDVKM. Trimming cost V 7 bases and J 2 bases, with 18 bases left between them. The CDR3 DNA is TGTGCCAGCACCAAGGGGTGGGGGGCCGCCTACGAGCAGTACTTC. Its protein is CASTKGWGAAYEQYF.

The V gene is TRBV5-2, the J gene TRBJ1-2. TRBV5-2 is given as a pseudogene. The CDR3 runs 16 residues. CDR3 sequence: CASSQDPPDLDYGYTF. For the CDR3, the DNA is TGCGCCAGCAGCCAAGATCCCCCAGACTTGGACTATGGCTACACCTTC.

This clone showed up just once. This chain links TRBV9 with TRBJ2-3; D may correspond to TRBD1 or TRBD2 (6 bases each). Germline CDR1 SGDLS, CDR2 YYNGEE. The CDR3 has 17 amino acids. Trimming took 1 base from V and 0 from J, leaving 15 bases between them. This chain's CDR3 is CASSVLSGASSTDTQYF. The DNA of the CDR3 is TGTGCCAGCAGCGTACTTTCGGGGGCGTCTAGCACAGATACGCAGTATTTT.

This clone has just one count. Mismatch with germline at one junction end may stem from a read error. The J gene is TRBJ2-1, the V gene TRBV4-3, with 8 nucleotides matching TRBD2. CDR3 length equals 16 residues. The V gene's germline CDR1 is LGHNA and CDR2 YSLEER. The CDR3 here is CASGQDPAGASNEQFF. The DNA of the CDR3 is TGCGCCAGCGGCCAAGACCCAGCGGGGGCCTCCAATGAGCAGTTCTTC.

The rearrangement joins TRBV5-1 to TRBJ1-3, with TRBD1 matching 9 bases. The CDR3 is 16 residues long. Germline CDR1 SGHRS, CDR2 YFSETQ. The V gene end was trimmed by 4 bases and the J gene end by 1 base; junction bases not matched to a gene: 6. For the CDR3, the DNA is TGCGCCAGCAGCACGACAGGGGGAGGTTCTGGAAACACCATATATTTT. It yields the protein CASSTTGGGSGNTIYF.

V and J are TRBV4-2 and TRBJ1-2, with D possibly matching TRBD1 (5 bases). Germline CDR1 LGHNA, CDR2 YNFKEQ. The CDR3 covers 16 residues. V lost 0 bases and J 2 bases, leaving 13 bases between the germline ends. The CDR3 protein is CASSQDDLQDNYGYTF. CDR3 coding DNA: TGTGCCAGCAGCCAAGATGACTTACAGGACAACTATGGCTACACCTTC.

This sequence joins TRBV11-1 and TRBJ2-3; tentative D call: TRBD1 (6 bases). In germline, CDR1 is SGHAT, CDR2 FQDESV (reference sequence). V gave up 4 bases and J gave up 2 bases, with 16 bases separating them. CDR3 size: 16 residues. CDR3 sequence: CASSSPGRDTTDTQYF. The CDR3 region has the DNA TGTGCCAGCAGCTCCCCCGGACGGGACACCACAGATACGCAGTATTTT.

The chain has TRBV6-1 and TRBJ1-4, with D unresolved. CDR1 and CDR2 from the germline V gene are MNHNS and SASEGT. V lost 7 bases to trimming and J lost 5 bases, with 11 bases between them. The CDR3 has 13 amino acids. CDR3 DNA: TGTGCCAGCACCGGCAGGCTAAATGAAAAACTGTTTTTT. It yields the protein CASTGRLNEKLFF.

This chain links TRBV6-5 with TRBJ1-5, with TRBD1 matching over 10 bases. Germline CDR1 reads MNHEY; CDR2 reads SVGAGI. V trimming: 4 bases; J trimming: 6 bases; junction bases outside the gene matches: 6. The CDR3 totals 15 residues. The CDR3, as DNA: TGTGCCAGCAGTTCGGGACAGGGGCCCGTTCAGCCCCAGCATTTT. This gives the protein CASSSGQGPVQPQHF.

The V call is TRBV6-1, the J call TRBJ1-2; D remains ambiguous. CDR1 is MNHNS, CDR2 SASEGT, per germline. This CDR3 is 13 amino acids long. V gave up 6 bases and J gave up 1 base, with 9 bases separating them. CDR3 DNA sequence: TGTGCCAGCAGGGGAGGAAGTAACTATGGCTACACCTTC. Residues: CASRGGSNYGYTF.

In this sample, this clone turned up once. The CDR3 DNA is TGTGCCAGCAGCTTAGCAGGGGGGGTCTATGGCTACACCTTC. It encodes CASSLAGGVYGYTF. The rearrangement links TRBV13 to TRBJ1-2; 7 positions match TRBD1. Per germline, CDR1 PRHDT and CDR2 FYEKMQ (reference sequence). This CDR3 spans 14 amino acids. V gave up 1 base and J gave up 4 bases; unmatched junction bases: 3.

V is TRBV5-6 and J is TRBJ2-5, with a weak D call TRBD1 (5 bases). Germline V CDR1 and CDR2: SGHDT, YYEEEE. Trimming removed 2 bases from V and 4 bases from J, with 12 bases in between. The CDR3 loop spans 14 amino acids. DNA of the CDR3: TGTGCCAGCAGCTTCTCTGGGGCTCGAGAGACCCAGTACTTC. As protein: CASSFSGARETQYF.

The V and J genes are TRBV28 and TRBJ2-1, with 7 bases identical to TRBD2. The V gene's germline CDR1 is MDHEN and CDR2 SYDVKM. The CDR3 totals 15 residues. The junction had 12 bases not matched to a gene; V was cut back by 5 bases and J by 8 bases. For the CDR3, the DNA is TGTGCCAGCAGTGTGAGCGGGATCCTTTTCCATGAGCAGTTCTTC. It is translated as CASSVSGILFHEQFF.

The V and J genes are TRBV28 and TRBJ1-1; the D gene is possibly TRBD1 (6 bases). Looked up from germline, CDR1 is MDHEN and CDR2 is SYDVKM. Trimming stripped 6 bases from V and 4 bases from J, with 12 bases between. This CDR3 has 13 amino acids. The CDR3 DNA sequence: TGTGCCAGCAGGACAGGAGAGGTCACTGAAGCTTTCTTT. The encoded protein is CASRTGEVTEAFF.

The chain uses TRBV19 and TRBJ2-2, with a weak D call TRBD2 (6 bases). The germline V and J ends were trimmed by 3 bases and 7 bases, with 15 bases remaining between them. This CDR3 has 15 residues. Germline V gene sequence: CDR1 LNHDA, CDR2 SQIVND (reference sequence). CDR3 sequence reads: CASSISGGTGGELFF. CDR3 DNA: TGTGCCAGTAGTATTTCTGGGGGGACGGGCGGGGAGCTGTTTTTT. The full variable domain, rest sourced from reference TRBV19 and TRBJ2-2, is DGGITQSPKYLFRKEGQNVTLSCEQNLNHDAMYWYRQDPGQGLRLIYYSQIVNDFQKGDIAEGYSVSREKKESFPLTVTSAQKNPTAFYLCASSISGGTGGELFFGEGSRLTVL.

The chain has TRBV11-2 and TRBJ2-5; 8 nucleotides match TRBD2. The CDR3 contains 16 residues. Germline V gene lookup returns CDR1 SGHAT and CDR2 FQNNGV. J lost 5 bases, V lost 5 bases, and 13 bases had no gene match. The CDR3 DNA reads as TGTGCCAGCAGCGCCCTTAGAAATCGGGGGGGGGAGACCCAGTACTTC. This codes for CASSALRNRGGETQYF.

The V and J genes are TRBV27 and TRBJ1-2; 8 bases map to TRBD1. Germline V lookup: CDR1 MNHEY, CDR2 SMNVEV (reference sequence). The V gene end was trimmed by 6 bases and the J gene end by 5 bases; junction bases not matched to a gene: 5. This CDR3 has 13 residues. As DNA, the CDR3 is TGTGCCAGCAGCGCCCGACAGGGGTATGGCTACACCTTC. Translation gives CASSARQGYGYTF.

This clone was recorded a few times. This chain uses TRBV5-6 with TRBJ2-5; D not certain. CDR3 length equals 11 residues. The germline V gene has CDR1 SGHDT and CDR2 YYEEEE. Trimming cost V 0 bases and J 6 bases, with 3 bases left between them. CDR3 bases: TGTGCCAGCAGCTTGGGGCAGACCCAGTACTTC. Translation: CASSLGQTQYF.

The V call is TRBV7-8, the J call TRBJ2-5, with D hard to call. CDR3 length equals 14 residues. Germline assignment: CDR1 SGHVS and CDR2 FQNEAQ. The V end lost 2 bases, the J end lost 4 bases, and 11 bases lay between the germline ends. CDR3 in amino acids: CASSLHVGAETQYF. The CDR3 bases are TGTGCCAGCAGCTTACATGTAGGAGCAGAGACCCAGTACTTC. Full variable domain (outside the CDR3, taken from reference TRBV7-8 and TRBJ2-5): GAGVSQSPRYKVAKRGQDVALRCDPISGHVSLFWYQQALGQGPEFLTYFQNEAQLDKSGLPSDRFFAERPEGSVSTLKIQRTQQEDSAVYLCASSLHVGAETQYFGPGTRLLVL.

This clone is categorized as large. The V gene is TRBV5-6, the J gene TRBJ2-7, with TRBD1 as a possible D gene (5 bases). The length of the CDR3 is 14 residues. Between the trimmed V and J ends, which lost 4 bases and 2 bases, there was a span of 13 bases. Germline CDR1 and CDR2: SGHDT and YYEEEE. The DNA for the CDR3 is TGTGCCAGCAGCGACTCGACAGTTACCTACGAGCAGTACTTC. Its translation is CASSDSTVTYEQYF.